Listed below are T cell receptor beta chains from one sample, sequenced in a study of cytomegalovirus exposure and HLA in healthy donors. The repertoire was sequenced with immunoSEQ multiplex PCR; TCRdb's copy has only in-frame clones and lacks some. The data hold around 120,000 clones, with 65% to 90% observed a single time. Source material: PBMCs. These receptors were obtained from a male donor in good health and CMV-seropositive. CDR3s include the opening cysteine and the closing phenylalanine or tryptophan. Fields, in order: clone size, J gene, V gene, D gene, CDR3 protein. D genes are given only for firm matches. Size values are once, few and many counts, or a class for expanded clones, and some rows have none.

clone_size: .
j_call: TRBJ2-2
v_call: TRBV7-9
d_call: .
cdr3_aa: CASSSPVTGELFF

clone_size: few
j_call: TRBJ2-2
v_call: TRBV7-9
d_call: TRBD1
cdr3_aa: CASSGTGGRNTGELFF

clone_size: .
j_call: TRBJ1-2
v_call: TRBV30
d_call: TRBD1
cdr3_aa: CAWSVRGQPTNYGYTF

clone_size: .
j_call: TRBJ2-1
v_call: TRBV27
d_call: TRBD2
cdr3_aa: CASSSGTSDHNEQFF

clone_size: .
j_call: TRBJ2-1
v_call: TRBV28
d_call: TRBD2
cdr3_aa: CASRGTSTYNEQFF

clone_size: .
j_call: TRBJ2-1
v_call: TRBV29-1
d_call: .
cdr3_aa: CSVESVAPDEQFF

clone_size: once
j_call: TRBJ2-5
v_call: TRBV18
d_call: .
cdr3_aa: CASSPAETQYF

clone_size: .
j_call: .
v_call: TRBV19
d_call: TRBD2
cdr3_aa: CASSIHGTSGIESYEQYF

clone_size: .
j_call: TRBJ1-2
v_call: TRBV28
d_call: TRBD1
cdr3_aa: CASSPDDRGYGYTF

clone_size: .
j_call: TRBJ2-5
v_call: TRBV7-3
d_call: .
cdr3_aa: CASSLRGQETQYF

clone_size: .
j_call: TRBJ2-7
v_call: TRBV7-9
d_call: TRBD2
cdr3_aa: CASSSTSGRVYEQYF

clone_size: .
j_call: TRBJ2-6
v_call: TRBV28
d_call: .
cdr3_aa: CASSPLSGANVLTF

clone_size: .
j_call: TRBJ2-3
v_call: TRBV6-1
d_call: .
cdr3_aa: CASTALTDTQYF

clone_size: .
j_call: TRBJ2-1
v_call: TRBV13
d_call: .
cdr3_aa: CASSLGTGAGEQFF

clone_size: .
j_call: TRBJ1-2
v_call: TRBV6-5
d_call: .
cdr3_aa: CATSLGRGYRGGYTF

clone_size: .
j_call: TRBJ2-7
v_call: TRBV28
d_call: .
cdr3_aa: CASSLVGNYEQYF

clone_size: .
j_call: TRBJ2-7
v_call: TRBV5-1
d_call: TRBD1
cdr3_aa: CASRADRVFSHEQYF

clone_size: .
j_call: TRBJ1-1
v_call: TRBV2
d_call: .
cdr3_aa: CASTGEKNTEAFF

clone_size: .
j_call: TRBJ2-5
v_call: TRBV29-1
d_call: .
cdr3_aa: CSGSESRGVRETQYF

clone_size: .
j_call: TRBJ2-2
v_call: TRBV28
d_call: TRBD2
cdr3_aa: CASKSGLWDPGELFF

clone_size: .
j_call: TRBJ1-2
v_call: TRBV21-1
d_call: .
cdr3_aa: CASSKKRQARDDGYTF

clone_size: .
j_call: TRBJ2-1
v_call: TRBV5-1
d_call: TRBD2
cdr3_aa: CASTPAGVNEQFF

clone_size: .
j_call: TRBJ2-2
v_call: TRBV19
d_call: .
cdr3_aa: CASRVYRTTGELFF